The clone carrying this T cell receptor beta chain was seen ten or more times. What it binds is unknown. The table came from immunoSEQ multiplex PCR; TCRdb's copy has only in-frame clones and leaves some out. The sample has tens of thousands of clones, none seen only once. The data derive from a study of T cells after posttransplantation cyclophosphamide. Study-level findings and limits: Recipient CMV seropositivity and CMV reactivation strongly tracked TRB clonality. Later blood repertoires were often dominated by clones from the donor CD8+ memory compartment. Tissue-infiltrating T cells from skin or gut overlapped little with blood T cells.

Trimming removed 2 bases at V and 5 bases at J, with 15 bases between. CDR3 size: 15 residues. Germline V gene data show CDR1 as MNHEY and CDR2 as SVGAGI. The related graft donor's blood sample was taken on the day of bone marrow donation. The gene calls are TRBV6-5 and TRBJ2-5, with D tentatively TRBD2 (5 bases). This clonotype was obtained from a man in his forties or fifties in good health, CMV-negative, and a related stem cell transplant donor. Sequencing was performed on PBMCs. The DNA of the CDR3 is TGTGCCAGCAGTTACGGCGTTCCCCCGGGGGAGACCCAGTACTTC. Protein sequence: CASSYGVPPGETQYF.